What follows are 12 T cell receptor beta chains derived from one specimen sequenced in a study of T-cell reconstitution after alpha-beta-depleted transplantation in children. Unique molecular identifiers were incorporated into the prepared TCRbeta library. TCRdb reprocessed the PCR reads with MiXCR, giving one entry per CDR3 protein. This sample has hundreds of thousands of distinct CDR3 sequences, with 15% to 20% found just once. This specimen was PBMCs from the stem cell graft donor, taken from the stem cell graft. The receptors were gathered from a human donor who donated a stem cell graft to a child with acute myeloid leukemia.

This clonotype was seen only a few times. The chain couples TRBV15 to TRBJ2-7, with 11 nucleotides matching TRBD1. V was clipped by 3 bases and J by 0 bases; unmatched bases: 4. This CDR3 spans 16 amino acids. CDR1 and CDR2 (germline): LNHNV, YYDKDF (reference sequence). The CDR3 sequence: CATSSGGQGASYEQYF. The CDR3 DNA sequence: TGTGCCACCAGCAGTGGTGGACAGGGGGCCTCCTACGAGCAGTACTTC.

This clonotype was seen more than once but under ten times. The chain is built from TRBV27 and TRBJ2-2; maybe TRBD2 (5 bases). With 7 bases removed from V and 0 bases from J, the gap between germline ends came to 9 bases. This CDR3 comprises 14 residues. The germline V gene has CDR1 MNHEY and CDR2 SMNVEV (reference sequence). The CDR3 DNA is TGTGCCAGCACTCCGGGGACGAACACCGGGGAGCTGTTTTTT. Amino acid sequence: CASTPGTNTGELFF.

CDR3 nucleotides: TGTGTAGCGGAGAGAAGCAATCAGCCCCAGCATTTT. The encoded protein is CVAERSNQPQHF. The J gene is TRBJ1-5, the V gene TRBV6-6; D call uncertain. The CDR3 contains 12 residues. Germline CDR1 and CDR2: MNHNY and SVGAGI (reference sequence).

A few counts support this clonotype. The gene calls are TRBV7-2 and TRBJ2-3; D might be TRBD2 (6 bases). Germline V CDR1 and CDR2: SGHTA, FQGNSA. The CDR3 length is 13 residues. The V and J ends lost 1 base and 11 bases respectively, with 13 bases between them. Written as DNA, the CDR3 is TGTGCCAGCAGCTTAGAATCGGCGGGGTTGCAGTATTTT. This sequence encodes CASSLESAGLQYF.

This clonotype was counted between two and nine times. The chain uses TRBV9 and TRBJ1-1; 7 bases align to TRBD1. There are 13 residues in the CDR3. Germline V lookup: CDR1 SGDLS, CDR2 YYNGEE. V was pared by 10 bases and J by 6 bases, with 12 bases of the junction left unmatched. Here the CDR3 DNA reads TGTGCCTCCGGGGCAGGGGGAATGGCTGAAGCTTTCTTT. Encoded protein: CASGAGGMAEAFF. The entire variable domain, with the rest obtained from reference TRBV9 and TRBJ1-1, is as follows: DSGVTQTPKHLITATGQRVTLRCSPRSGDLSVYWYQQSLDQGLQFLIQYYNGEERAKGNILERFSAQQFPDLHSELNLSSLELGDSALYFCASGAGGMAEAFFGQGTRLTVV.

The chain uses TRBV18 and TRBJ2-1, with D possibly called TRBD1 or TRBD2 (5 bases each). Trimming stripped 2 bases from V and 13 bases from J, with 15 bases between. The germline CDR1 and CDR2 sequences are KGHSH and LQKENI. The CDR3 is made up of 13 amino acids. CDR3 nucleotides: TGTGCCAGCTCACCAAGGGACCAAGGGGAACAGTTCTTC. This codes for CASSPRDQGEQFF.

This clonotype was found once. The chain joins TRBV18 to TRBJ2-3; unclear D gene. V gave up 4 bases and J gave up 3 bases, with 11 bases separating them. In germline, CDR1 is KGHSH, CDR2 LQKENI. The CDR3 has 14 residues. The CDR3 loop is CASSRDEWTDTQYF. DNA for the CDR3: TGTGCCAGCTCACGTGACGAATGGACAGATACGCAGTATTTT.

This clonotype was detected many times. J is TRBJ1-5 and V is TRBV20-1, with D possibly matching TRBD1 (5 bases). Germline V lookup: CDR1 DFQATT, CDR2 SNEGSKA (reference sequence). This CDR3 has 17 amino acids. Deletions cut 5 bases from V and 4 bases from J, with 24 bases between. The CDR3 protein is CSAGWDPAQNWNQPQHF. DNA for the CDR3: TGCAGTGCTGGATGGGACCCGGCCCAAAATTGGAATCAGCCCCAGCATTTT.

The chain links TRBV27 to TRBJ2-7; no clear D. Germline assignment: CDR1 MNHEY and CDR2 SMNVEV (reference sequence). This CDR3 is 14 amino acids long. Trimming shortened V by 4 bases and J by 5 bases, and 15 bases separated the two germline ends. The CDR3 spells CASSYSALLDEQYF. The CDR3 DNA reads TGTGCCAGCAGTTACAGTGCACTCCTGGACGAGCAGTACTTC.

The table lists this clonotype with many counts. The genes are TRBV20-1 and TRBJ1-4; 7 bases are shared with TRBD1. V shed 1 base and J 4 bases; nucleotides not matched to a gene: 9. The length of the CDR3 is 16 residues. Looked up from germline, CDR1 is DFQATT and CDR2 is SNEGSKA (reference sequence). The CDR3 DNA follows: TGCAGTGCTAGAGCTTTCTCGGGACAGAGTAATGAAAAACTGTTTTTT. Its protein is CSARAFSGQSNEKLFF.

This chain uses TRBV6-1 with TRBJ1-5, with D maybe TRBD1 (6 bases). Looked up from germline, CDR1 is MNHNS and CDR2 is SASEGT. V shed 8 bases and J shed 4 bases, with 15 bases lying between them. The CDR3 extends over 14 amino acids. The CDR3, as DNA: TGTGCCAGCGATTACAGGGCCTGGAATCAGCCCCAGCATTTT. Translation: CASDYRAWNQPQHF.

The genes are TRBV5-1 and TRBJ1-1, with D possibly being TRBD1 (5 bases). Trimming left V 0 bases short and J 0 bases short, with 6 bases between. The CDR3 is made up of 14 amino acids. Germline V gene lookup returns CDR1 SGHRS and CDR2 YFSETQ. CDR3 DNA sequence: TGCGCCAGCAGCTTGGTACAGGTGAACACTGAAGCTTTCTTT. Protein: CASSLVQVNTEAFF.